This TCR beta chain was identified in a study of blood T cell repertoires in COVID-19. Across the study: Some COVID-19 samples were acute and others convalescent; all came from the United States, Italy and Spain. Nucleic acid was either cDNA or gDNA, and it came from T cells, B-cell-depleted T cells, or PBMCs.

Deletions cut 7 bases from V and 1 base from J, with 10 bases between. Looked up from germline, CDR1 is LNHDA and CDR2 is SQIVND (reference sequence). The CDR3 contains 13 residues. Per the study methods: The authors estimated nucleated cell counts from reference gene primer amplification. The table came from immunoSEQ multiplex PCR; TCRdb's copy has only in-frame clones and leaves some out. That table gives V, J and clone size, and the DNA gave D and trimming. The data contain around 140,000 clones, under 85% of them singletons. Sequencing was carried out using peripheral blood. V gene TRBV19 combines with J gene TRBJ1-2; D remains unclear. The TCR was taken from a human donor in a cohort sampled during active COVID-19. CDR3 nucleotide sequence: TGTGCCAGTACTAACAGCCTTAACTATGGCTACACCTTC. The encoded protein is CASTNSLNYGYTF.